This T cell receptor beta chain appears in the sequencing data of a study of blood T cell repertoires in COVID-19. Measured with immunoSEQ multiplex PCR; TCRdb has only the in-frame clones, and not every one. The repertoire holds over 35,000 clones, with 80% to 90% as singletons. The sequence was obtained from an elderly woman with COVID-19, enrolled during active disease. Sample: peripheral blood.

The CDR3 DNA reads TGTGCCACTAGTACGAGCACAGATACGCAGTATTTT. As protein: CATSTSTDTQYF. The chain carries TRBV15 and TRBJ2-3; unclear D gene. The V and J ends lost 9 bases and 0 bases respectively, with 7 bases between them. The CDR3 has 12 residues. Germline V gene sequence: CDR1 LNHNV, CDR2 YYDKDF (reference sequence).